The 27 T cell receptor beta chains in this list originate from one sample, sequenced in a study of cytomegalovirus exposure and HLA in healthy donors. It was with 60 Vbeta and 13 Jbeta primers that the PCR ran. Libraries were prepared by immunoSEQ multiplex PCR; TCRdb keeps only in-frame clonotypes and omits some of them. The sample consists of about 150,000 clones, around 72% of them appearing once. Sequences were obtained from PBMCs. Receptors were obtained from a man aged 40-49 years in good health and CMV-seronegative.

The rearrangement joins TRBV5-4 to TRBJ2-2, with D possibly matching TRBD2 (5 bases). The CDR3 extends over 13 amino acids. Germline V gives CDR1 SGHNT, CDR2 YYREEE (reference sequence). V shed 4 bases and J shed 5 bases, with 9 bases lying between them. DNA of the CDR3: TGTGCCAGCAGCCGGGGTCGGACCGGGGAGCTGTTTTTT. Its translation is CASSRGRTGELFF.

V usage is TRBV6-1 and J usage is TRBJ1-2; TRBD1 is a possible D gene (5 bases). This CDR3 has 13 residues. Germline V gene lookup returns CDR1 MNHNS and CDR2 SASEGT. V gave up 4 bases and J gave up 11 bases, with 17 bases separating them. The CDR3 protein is CASSAGTLASYTF. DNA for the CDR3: TGTGCCAGCAGTGCCGGGACGCTAGCGTCGTACACCTTC.

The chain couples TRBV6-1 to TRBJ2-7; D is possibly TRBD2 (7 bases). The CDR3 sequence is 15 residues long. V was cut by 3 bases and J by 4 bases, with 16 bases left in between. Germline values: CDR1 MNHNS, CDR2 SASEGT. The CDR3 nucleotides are TGTGCCAGCAGTGAGTCGGGGGGCGGACTTTACGAGCAGTACTTC. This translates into CASSESGGGLYEQYF.

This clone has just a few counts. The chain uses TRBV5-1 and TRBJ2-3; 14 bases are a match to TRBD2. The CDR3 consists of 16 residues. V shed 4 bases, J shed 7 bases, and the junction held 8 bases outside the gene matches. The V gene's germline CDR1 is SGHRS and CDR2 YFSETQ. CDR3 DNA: TGCGCCAGCAGCCCGGCGGGACTAGCGGGGGTAAATACGCAGTATTTT. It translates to CASSPAGLAGVNTQYF.

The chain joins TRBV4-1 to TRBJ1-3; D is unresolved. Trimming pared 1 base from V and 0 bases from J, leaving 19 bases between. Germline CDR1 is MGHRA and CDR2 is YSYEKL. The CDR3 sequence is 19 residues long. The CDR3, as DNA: TGCGCCAGCAGCCAAGGCCCTGTAGTACGAGATGGCTCTGGAAACACCATATATTTT. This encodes CASSQGPVVRDGSGNTIYF.

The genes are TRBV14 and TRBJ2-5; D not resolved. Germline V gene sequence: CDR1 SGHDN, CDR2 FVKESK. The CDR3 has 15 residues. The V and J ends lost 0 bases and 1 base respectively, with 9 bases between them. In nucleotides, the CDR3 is TGTGCCAGCAGCCAAGATCATGGGCCCCAAGAGACCCAGTACTTC. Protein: CASSQDHGPQETQYF.

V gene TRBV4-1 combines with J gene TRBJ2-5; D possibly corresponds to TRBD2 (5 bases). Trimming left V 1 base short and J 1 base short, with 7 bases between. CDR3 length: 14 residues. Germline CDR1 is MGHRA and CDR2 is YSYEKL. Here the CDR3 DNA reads TGCGCCAGCAGCCAAGGAGGGCGCCAAGAGACCCAGTACTTC. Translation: CASSQGGRQETQYF.

CDR3: CASSFGLGDFYNEQFF. CDR3 sequence (DNA): TGTGCCAGCAGCTTTGGCCTGGGGGACTTCTACAATGAGCAGTTCTTC. This chain joins TRBV5-6 and TRBJ2-1; a weak D match, TRBD2 (6 bases). The germline V gene has CDR1 SGHDT and CDR2 YYEEEE. This CDR3 has 16 amino acids. Trimming removed 2 bases at V and 3 bases at J, with 15 bases between.

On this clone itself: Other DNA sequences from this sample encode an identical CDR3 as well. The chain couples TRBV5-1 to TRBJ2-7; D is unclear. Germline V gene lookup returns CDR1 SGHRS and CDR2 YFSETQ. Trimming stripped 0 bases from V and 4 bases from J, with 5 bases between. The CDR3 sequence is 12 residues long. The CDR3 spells CASSLDRYEQYF. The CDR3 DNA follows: TGCGCCAGCAGCTTGGACAGATACGAGCAGTACTTC.

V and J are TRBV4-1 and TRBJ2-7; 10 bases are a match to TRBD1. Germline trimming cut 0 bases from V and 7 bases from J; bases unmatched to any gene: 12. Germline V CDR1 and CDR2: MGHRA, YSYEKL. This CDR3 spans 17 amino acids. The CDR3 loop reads CASSQEPLGTGVEEQYF. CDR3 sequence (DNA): TGCGCCAGCAGCCAAGAACCCTTAGGGACAGGGGTTGAAGAGCAGTACTTC.

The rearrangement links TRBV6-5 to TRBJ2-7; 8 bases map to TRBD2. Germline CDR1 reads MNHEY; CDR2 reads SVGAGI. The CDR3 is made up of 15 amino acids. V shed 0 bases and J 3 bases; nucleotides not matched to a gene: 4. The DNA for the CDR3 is TGTGCCAGCAGTTACTCGAGCGGGAGTTTCTACGAGCAGTACTTC. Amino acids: CASSYSSGSFYEQYF.

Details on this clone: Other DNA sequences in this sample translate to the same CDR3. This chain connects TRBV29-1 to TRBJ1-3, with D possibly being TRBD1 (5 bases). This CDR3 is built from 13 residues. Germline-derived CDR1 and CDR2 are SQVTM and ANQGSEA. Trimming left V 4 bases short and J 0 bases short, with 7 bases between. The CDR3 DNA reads TGCAGCGTTGGACAGAGCTCTGGAAACACCATATATTTT. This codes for CSVGQSSGNTIYF.

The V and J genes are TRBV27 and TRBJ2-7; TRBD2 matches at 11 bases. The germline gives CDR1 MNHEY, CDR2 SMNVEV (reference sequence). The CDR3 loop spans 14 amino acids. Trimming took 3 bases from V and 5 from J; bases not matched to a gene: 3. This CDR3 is CASSFGTSGHEQYF. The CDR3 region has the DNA TGTGCCAGCAGTTTCGGGACTAGCGGTCACGAGCAGTACTTC.

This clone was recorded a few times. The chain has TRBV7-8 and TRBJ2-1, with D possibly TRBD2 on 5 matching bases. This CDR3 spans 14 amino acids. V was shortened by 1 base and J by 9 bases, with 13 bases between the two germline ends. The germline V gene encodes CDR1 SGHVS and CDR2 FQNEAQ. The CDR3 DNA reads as TGTGCCAGCAGCTTAGTACTAGGACCCCTTGAGCAGTTCTTC. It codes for CASSLVLGPLEQFF.

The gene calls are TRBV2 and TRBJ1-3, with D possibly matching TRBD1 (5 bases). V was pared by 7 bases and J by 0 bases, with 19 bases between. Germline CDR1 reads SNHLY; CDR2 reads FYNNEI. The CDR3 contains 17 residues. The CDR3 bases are TGTGCCAGCACCTCTCAGTTTCGACAGTACTCTGGAAACACCATATATTTT. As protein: CASTSQFRQYSGNTIYF.

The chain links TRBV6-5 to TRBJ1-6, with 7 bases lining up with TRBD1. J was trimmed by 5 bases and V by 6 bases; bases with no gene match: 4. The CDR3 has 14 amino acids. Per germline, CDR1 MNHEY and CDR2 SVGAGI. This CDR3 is CASSPGQDNSPLHF. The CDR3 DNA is TGTGCCAGCAGCCCCGGACAGGATAATTCACCCCTCCACTTT.

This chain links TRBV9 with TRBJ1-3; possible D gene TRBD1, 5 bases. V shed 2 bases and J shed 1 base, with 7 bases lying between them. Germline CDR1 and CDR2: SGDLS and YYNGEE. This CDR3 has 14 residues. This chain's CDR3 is CASSVQGSGNTIYF. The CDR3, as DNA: TGTGCCAGCAGCGTGCAGGGATCTGGAAACACCATATATTTT.

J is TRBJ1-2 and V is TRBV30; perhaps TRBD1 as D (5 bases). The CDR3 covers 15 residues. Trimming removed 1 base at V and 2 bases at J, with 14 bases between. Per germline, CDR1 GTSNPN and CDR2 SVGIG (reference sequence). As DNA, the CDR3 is TGTGCCTGGAGTGCGGCTTTGGGGCCCAACTATGGCTACACCTTC. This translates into CAWSAALGPNYGYTF.

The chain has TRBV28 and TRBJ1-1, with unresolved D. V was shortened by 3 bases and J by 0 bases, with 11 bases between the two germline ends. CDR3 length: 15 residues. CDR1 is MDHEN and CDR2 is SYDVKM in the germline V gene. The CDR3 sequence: CASSLRKTLNTEAFF. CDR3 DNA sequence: TGTGCCAGCAGTTTGCGTAAAACGTTGAACACTGAAGCTTTCTTT.

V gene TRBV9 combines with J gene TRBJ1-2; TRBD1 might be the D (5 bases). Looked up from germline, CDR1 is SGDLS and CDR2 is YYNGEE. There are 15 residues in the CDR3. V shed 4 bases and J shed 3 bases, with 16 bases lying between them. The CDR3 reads CASSNGRGYDYGYTF. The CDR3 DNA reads TGTGCCAGCAGCAACGGGCGGGGGTATGACTATGGCTACACCTTC.

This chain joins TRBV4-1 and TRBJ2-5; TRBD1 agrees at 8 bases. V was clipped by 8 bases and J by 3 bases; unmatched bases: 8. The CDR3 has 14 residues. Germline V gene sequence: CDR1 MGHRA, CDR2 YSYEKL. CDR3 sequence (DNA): TGCGCCAGCCGGAGACAGGGGTCGAAAGAGACCCAGTACTTC. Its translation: CASRRQGSKETQYF.

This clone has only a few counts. In nucleotides, the CDR3 is TGTGCCAGCAGCGTAGAACTAGCGGGAGGGGGGAACACAGATACGCAGTATTTT. Amino acid sequence: CASSVELAGGGNTDTQYF. The rearrangement joins TRBV9 to TRBJ2-3, with 13 bases lining up with TRBD2. V lost 0 bases to trimming and J lost 2 bases; unmatched junction nucleotides: 6. Per germline, CDR1 SGDLS and CDR2 YYNGEE. The CDR3 spans 18 residues.

CDR3 protein: CASSEVDSTKLFF. The CDR3 nucleotides read TGTGCCAGCAGTGAAGTGGACTCCACCAAACTGTTTTTT. The chain is built from TRBV6-1 and TRBJ1-4; D unresolved. CDR3 length: 13 residues. Germline assignment: CDR1 MNHNS and CDR2 SASEGT. Trimming shortened V by 1 base and J by 11 bases, and 11 bases separated the two germline ends.

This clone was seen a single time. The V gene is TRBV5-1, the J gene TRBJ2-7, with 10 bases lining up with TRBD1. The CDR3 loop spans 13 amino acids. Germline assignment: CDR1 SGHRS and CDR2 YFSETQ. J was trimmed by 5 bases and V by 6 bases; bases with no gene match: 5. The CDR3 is CASTDRGLDEQYF. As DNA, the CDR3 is TGCGCCAGCACTGACAGGGGGCTGGACGAGCAGTACTTC.

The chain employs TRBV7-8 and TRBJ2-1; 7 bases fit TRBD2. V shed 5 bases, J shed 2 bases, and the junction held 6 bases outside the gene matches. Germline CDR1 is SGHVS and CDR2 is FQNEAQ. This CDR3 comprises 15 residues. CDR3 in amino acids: CASSPGTMTYNEQFF. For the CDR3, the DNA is TGTGCCAGCAGCCCTGGGACTATGACCTACAATGAGCAGTTCTTC.

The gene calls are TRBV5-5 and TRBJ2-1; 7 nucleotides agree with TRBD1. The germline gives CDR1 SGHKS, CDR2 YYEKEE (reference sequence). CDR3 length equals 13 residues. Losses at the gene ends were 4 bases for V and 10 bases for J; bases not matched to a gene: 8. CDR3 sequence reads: CASSQTGVGEQFF. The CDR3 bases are TGTGCCAGCAGCCAAACAGGGGTCGGGGAGCAGTTCTTC.

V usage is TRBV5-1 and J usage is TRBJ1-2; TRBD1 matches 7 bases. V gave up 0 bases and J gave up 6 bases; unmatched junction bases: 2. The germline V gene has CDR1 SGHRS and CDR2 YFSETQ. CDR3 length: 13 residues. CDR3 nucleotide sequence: TGCGCCAGCAGCTTGGTAGGGGGCAATGGCTACACCTTC. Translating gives CASSLVGGNGYTF.